The 24 T cell receptor beta chains listed next were all sequenced from one sample in a study of radiotherapy plus CTLA-4 blockade in lung cancer. Sequencing was performed with immunoSEQ multiplex PCR; in TCRdb, only in-frame clones are kept and a portion is missing. The sample has about 13,000 clones, around 87% seen once; the top ten hold approximately 14%. Sequences were derived from peripheral blood, sampled from a patient treated with radiotherapy plus ipilimumab. These receptor sequences come from a human donor with non-small cell lung cancer that progressed on radiotherapy plus ipilimumab. Some clones in this sample may be carry-over from other donors' samples.

This rearrangement joins TRBV5-1 to TRBJ2-5; D is possibly TRBD1 (5 bases). Germline CDR1 SGHRS, CDR2 YFSETQ. V was cut by 0 bases and J by 5 bases, with 14 bases left in between. This CDR3 contains 15 residues. The CDR3 region has the DNA TGCGCCAGCAGCTTGGCCGGTAGGGGAATCGAGACCCAGTACTTC. It codes for CASSLAGRGIETQYF.

This chain uses TRBV7-2 with TRBJ2-7, with D maybe TRBD1 (6 bases). In germline, CDR1 is SGHTA, CDR2 FQGNSA. V was clipped by 5 bases and J by 0 bases, with 11 bases between them. This CDR3 comprises 14 residues. The CDR3 region is CASSNNRVSYEQYF. CDR3 nucleotides: TGTGCCAGCAGCAACAACAGGGTCTCCTACGAGCAGTACTTC.

This chain joins TRBV27 and TRBJ1-5, with D tentatively TRBD1 (6 bases). The CDR3 is made up of 16 amino acids. Germline V gene lookup returns CDR1 MNHEY and CDR2 SMNVEV (reference sequence). V was pared by 4 bases and J by 3 bases, with 16 bases between. The CDR3 sequence is CASSSNQDSLNQPQHF. The DNA for the CDR3 is TGTGCCAGCAGTTCCAATCAGGACAGCCTCAATCAGCCCCAGCATTTT.

This chain joins TRBV29-1 and TRBJ2-2; D may be TRBD1 (6 bases). Trimming took off 8 bases at V and 1 base at J, with 11 bases between the two ends. Germline CDR1 is SQVTM and CDR2 is ANQGSEA. The CDR3 runs to 13 residues. Here the CDR3 reads CSHVGQNTGELFF. The CDR3 DNA follows: TGCAGCCACGTGGGACAGAACACCGGGGAGCTGTTTTTT.

V gene TRBV27 combines with J gene TRBJ2-2; D not certain. Germline loops: CDR1 MNHEY, CDR2 SMNVEV (reference sequence). The CDR3 runs 14 residues. Between the trimmed V and J ends, which lost 5 bases and 2 bases, there was a span of 9 bases. The CDR3 DNA reads as TGTGCCAGCAGTCTAGGTATAAACACCGGGGAGCTGTTTTTT. Translating gives CASSLGINTGELFF.

The chain has TRBV28 and TRBJ1-2; TRBD1 matches 11 bases. Trimming removed 5 bases from V and 7 bases from J; junction bases left unmatched: 6. The CDR3 consists of 14 residues. Germline-derived CDR1 and CDR2 are MDHEN and SYDVKM. This CDR3 reads CASSPGQGARGYTF. CDR3 DNA: TGTGCCAGCAGTCCCGGACAGGGGGCACGTGGCTACACCTTC.

The V gene is TRBV4-1, the J gene TRBJ2-4, with D possibly being TRBD2 (5 bases). Germline CDR1 reads MGHRA; CDR2 reads YSYEKL. The germline V and J ends were trimmed by 0 bases and 0 bases, with 15 bases remaining between them. This CDR3 contains 18 residues. CDR3 coding DNA: TGCGCCAGCAGCCAAGATCCCGGAGGCAGTTTAGCCAAAAACATTCAGTACTTC. The encoded protein is CASSQDPGGSLAKNIQYF.

The rearrangement joins TRBV15 to TRBJ2-5; possibly TRBD1 for D (5 bases). Trimming shortened V by 5 bases and J by 4 bases, and 11 bases separated the two germline ends. The CDR3 contains 13 residues. Germline CDR1 and CDR2: LNHNV and YYDKDF (reference sequence). The DNA for the CDR3 is TGTGCCACCAGCGGACACCTCCGAGAGACCCAGTACTTC. Protein: CATSGHLRETQYF. Combining the CDR3 with reference TRBV15 and TRBJ2-5 gives the whole variable domain DAMVIQNPRYQVTQFGKPVTLSCSQTLNHNVMYWYQQKSSQAPKLLFHYYDKDFNNEADTPDNFQSRRPNTSFCFLDIRSPGLGDTAMYLCATSGHLRETQYFGPGTRLLVL.

This rearrangement joins TRBV19 to TRBJ2-7; 8 bases are a match to TRBD1. The J segment lost 6 bases and the V segment lost 5 bases, leaving 12 bases of the junction unmatched. This CDR3 contains 15 residues. Germline V gives CDR1 LNHDA, CDR2 SQIVND (reference sequence). The CDR3 DNA is TGTGCCAGTAGTTTCTCTTTTGGACAGGGATTCGAGCAGTACTTC. It encodes CASSFSFGQGFEQYF.

The chain recombines TRBV5-1 with TRBJ2-7, with 9 bases identical to TRBD1. In germline, CDR1 is SGHRS, CDR2 YFSETQ. The trim removed 4 bases at V and 1 base at J, leaving 3 bases unmatched. This CDR3 contains 14 residues. The CDR3 here is CASSRTGESYEQYF. The CDR3 DNA sequence: TGCGCCAGCAGCCGGACAGGGGAATCCTACGAGCAGTACTTC.

As concerns this clone: Sequence at one end of the junction differs from germline and may be a read error. V is TRBV5-4 and J is TRBJ1-1, with D hard to call. Germline V gives CDR1 SGHNT, CDR2 YYREEE (reference sequence). The CDR3 contains 15 residues. In DNA, the CDR3 is TGTCCCAGCAGCTTTGAGAAGCGGGTGAACACTGAAGCTCTCTTT. Translated, it gives CPSSFEKRVNTEALF. Full variable domain (rest looked up from reference TRBV5-4 and TRBJ1-1): ETGVTQSPTHLIKTRGQQVTLRCSSQSGHNTVSWYQQALGQGPQFIFQYYREEENGRGNFPPRFSGLQFPNYSSELNVNALELDDSALYLCPSSFEKRVNTEALFGQGTRLTVV.

The chain couples TRBV5-1 to TRBJ2-7; D remains unclear. Germline values: CDR1 SGHRS, CDR2 YFSETQ. With 5 bases removed from V and 0 bases from J, the gap between germline ends came to 18 bases. The CDR3 consists of 16 residues. CDR3 sequence (DNA): TGCGCCAGCAGGGCCATGAGCGCCCGAATCTCCTACGAGCAGTACTTC. This sequence encodes CASRAMSARISYEQYF.

The chain couples TRBV27 to TRBJ1-6, with D possibly TRBD1 on 5 matching bases. Trimming removed 5 bases at V and 10 bases at J, with 21 bases between. The germline gives CDR1 MNHEY, CDR2 SMNVEV (reference sequence). This CDR3 has 16 residues. The CDR3: CASSKPGLPGGSPLHF. The DNA for the CDR3 is TGTGCCAGCAGTAAGCCGGGACTTCCTGGGGGATCACCCCTCCACTTT.

This rearrangement joins TRBV18 to TRBJ2-1, with a possible D match to TRBD1 (6 bases). V lost 3 bases and J 7 bases, leaving 13 bases between the germline ends. Germline V gene sequence: CDR1 KGHSH, CDR2 LQKENI. The CDR3 consists of 14 residues. The CDR3 DNA reads TGTGCCAGCTCACCTCTAGCTAGGGGGAATGAGCAGTTCTTC. The encoded protein is CASSPLARGNEQFF.

J is TRBJ1-2 and V is TRBV28, with 8 bases fitting TRBD1. The CDR3 spans 15 residues. Losses at the gene ends were 7 bases for V and 3 bases for J; bases not matched to a gene: 10. Germline V gene sequence: CDR1 MDHEN, CDR2 SYDVKM. The CDR3 DNA sequence: TGTGCCAGCACCTATACAGGGGGAGGGGACTATGGCTACACCTTC. It translates to CASTYTGGGDYGYTF.

The gene calls are TRBV4-3 and TRBJ1-1, with 7 bases matching TRBD1. The CDR3 extends over 14 amino acids. Germline V gene lookup returns CDR1 LGHNA and CDR2 YSLEER. With 2 bases clipped from V and 5 bases from J, the junction kept 5 bases outside the gene matches. This chain's CDR3 is CASSQTGAGTEAFF. Here the CDR3 DNA reads TGCGCCAGCAGCCAAACAGGGGCGGGGACTGAAGCTTTCTTT.

This sequence joins TRBV9 and TRBJ2-5; TRBD2 agrees at 10 bases. Germline values: CDR1 SGDLS, CDR2 YYNGEE. The CDR3 contains 17 residues. Losses at the gene ends were 4 bases for V and 6 bases for J; bases not matched to a gene: 15. The DNA for the CDR3 is TGTGCCAGCAGCCCACTTCTTAGCGGGAGGCTGGGGAAGACCCAGTACTTC. Translated, it gives CASSPLLSGRLGKTQYF.

The V call is TRBV2, the J call TRBJ2-1; a possible D gene is TRBD2 (7 bases). Germline lookup yields CDR1 SNHLY and CDR2 FYNNEI. The ends were cut back, 2 bases at V and 0 bases at J, with 8 bases in the middle. The CDR3 runs to 15 residues. This chain's CDR3 is CASSERGGSYNEQFF. DNA for the CDR3: TGTGCCAGCAGTGAAAGGGGGGGCTCCTACAATGAGCAGTTCTTC. Complete variable domain (other parts from reference TRBV2 and TRBJ2-1): EPEVTQTPSHQVTQMGQEVILRCVPISNHLYFYWYRQILGQKVEFLVSFYNNEISEKSEIFDDQFSVERPDGSNFTLKIRSTKLEDSAMYFCASSERGGSYNEQFFGPGTRLTVL.

The rearrangement uses TRBV10-3 and TRBJ2-5; 7 bases line up with TRBD1. This CDR3 has 17 residues. Germline V gives CDR1 ENHRY, CDR2 SYGVKD. Trimming took 0 bases from V and 2 from J; bases not matched to a gene: 9. CDR3 DNA: TGTGCCATCAGTGAGTCGGGGGACAGCGCTAGACAAGAGACCCAGTACTTC. This translates into CAISESGDSARQETQYF.

The V call is TRBV19, the J call TRBJ2-1, with a weak D call TRBD2 (6 bases). Per germline, CDR1 LNHDA and CDR2 SQIVND (reference sequence). V lost 2 bases to trimming and J lost 4 bases, with 12 bases between them. The CDR3 consists of 15 residues. CDR3 DNA sequence: TGTGCCAGTAGTATATCGGAGGGCCGATACAATGAGCAGTTCTTC. This codes for CASSISEGRYNEQFF. The entire variable domain, with the rest obtained from reference TRBV19 and TRBJ2-1, is as follows: DGGITQSPKYLFRKEGQNVTLSCEQNLNHDAMYWYRQDPGQGLRLIYYSQIVNDFQKGDIAEGYSVSREKKESFPLTVTSAQKNPTAFYLCASSISEGRYNEQFFGPGTRLTVL.

The chain combines TRBV5-5 with TRBJ2-7, with 9 nucleotides matching TRBD2. The CDR3 covers 15 residues. Germline assignment: CDR1 SGHKS and CDR2 YYEKEE (reference sequence). Losses at the gene ends were 0 bases for V and 0 bases for J; bases not matched to a gene: 1. The CDR3 sequence: CASSLGTSVSYEQYF. The DNA of the CDR3 is TGTGCCAGCAGCTTGGGGACTAGCGTCTCCTACGAGCAGTACTTC.

The chain links TRBV5-1 to TRBJ2-2; no clear D. Germline values: CDR1 SGHRS, CDR2 YFSETQ. CDR3 length: 15 amino acids. Trimming took off 0 bases at V and 1 base at J, with 7 bases between the two ends. This CDR3 reads CASSLDSGNTGELFF. As DNA, the CDR3 is TGCGCCAGCAGCTTGGATTCAGGGAACACCGGGGAGCTGTTTTTT. Full variable domain (missing parts from reference TRBV5-1 and TRBJ2-2): KAGVTQTPRYLIKTRGQQVTLSCSPISGHRSVSWYQQTPGQGLQFLFEYFSETQRNKGNFPGRFSGRQFSNSRSEMNVSTLELGDSALYLCASSLDSGNTGELFFGEGSRLTVL.

Here the CDR3 DNA reads TGTGCCAGCAGGATACAGGGGACCACCGGGGAGCTGTTTTTT. Amino acids: CASRIQGTTGELFF. This chain links TRBV6-6 with TRBJ2-2; 7 nucleotides line up with TRBD1. Germline CDR1 is MNHNY and CDR2 is SVGAGI (reference sequence). V lost 6 bases to trimming and J lost 4 bases; unmatched junction nucleotides: 5. The CDR3 has 14 residues.

As concerns this clone: In this CDR3 the conserved last residue, phenylalanine or tryptophan, is missing, so a read error is likely. No DNA is shown, since the ends of the CDR3 on it are uncertain; the CDR3 is the one TCRdb lists. The V call is TRBV23-1, the J call TRBJ1-1; the table's D call, TRBD1, has no DNA check behind it. TRBV23-1 is known as an ORF, though its function is uncertain. With termini counted, the CDR3 has 8 amino acids. The CDR3 protein is CASSQFHL.